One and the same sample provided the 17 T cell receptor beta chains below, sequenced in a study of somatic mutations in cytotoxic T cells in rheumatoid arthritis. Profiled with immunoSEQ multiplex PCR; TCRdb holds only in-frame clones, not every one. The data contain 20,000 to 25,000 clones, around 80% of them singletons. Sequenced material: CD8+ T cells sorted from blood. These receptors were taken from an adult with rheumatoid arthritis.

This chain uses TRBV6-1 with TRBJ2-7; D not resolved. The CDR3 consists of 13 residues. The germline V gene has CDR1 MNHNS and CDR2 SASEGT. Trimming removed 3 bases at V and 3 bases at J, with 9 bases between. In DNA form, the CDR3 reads TGTGCCAGCAGTGATTGGCGGAGCTACGAGCAGTACTTC. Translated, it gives CASSDWRSYEQYF.

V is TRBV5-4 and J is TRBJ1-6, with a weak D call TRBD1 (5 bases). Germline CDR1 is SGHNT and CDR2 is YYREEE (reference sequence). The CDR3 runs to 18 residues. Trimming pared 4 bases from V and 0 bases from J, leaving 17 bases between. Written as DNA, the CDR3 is TGTGCCAGCAGCAAGTCCACACGGGGGAGCTCCTATAATTCACCCCTCCACTTT. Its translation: CASSKSTRGSSYNSPLHF.

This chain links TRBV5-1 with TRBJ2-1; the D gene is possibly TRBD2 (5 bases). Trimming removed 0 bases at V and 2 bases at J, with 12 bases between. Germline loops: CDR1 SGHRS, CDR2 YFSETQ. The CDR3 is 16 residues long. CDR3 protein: CASSLAGAETYNEQFF. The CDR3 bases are TGCGCCAGCAGCTTGGCCGGAGCGGAAACCTACAATGAGCAGTTCTTC.

CDR3 residues: CASSKMGGDGVYNEQFF. The CDR3 bases are TGTGCCAGCAGCAAAATGGGGGGGGACGGCGTCTACAATGAGCAGTTCTTC. This chain connects TRBV27 to TRBJ2-1, with 7 bases that match TRBD2. The CDR3 is 17 residues long. J gave up 3 bases and V 6 bases, and 14 bases lay outside the gene matches. In germline, CDR1 is MNHEY, CDR2 SMNVEV (reference sequence).

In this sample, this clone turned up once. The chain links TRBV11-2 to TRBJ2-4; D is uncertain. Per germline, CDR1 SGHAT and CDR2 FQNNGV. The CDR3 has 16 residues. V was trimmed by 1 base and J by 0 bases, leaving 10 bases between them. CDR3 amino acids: CASSLGDPLAKNIQYF. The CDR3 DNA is TGTGCCAGCAGCTTAGGCGATCCTCTAGCCAAAAACATTCAGTACTTC.

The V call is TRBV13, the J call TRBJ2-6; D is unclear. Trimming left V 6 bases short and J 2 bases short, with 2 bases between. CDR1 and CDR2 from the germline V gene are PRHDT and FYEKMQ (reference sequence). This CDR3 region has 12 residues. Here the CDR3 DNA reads TGTGCCAGCAGGGCTGGGGCCAACGTCCTGACTTTC. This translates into CASRAGANVLTF.

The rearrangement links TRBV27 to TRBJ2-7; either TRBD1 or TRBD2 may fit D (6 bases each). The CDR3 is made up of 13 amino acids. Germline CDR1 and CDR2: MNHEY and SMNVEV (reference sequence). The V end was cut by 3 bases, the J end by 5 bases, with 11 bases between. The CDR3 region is CASSFLGGHEQYF. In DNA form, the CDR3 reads TGTGCCAGCAGTTTTCTGGGGGGCCACGAGCAGTACTTC.

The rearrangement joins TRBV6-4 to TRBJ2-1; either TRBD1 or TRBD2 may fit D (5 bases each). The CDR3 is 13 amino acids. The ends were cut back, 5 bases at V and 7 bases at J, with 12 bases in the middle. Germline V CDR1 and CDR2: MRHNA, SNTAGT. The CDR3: CASSPGTENEQFF. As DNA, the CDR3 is TGTGCCAGCAGTCCGGGGACGGAGAATGAGCAGTTCTTC.

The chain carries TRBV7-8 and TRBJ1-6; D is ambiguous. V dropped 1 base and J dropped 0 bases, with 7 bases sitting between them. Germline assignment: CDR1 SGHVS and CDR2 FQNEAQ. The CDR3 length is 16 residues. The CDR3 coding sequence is TGTGCCAGCAGCTTAGTCGGGAGCTCCTATAATTCACCCCTCCACTTT. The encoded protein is CASSLVGSSYNSPLHF.

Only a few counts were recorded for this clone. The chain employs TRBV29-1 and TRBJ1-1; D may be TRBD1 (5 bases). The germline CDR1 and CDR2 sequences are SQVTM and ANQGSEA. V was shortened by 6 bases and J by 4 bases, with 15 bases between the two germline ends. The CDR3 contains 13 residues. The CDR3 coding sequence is TGCAGCGTGCAGGACGGGGGTTCCACTGAAGCTTTCTTT. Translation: CSVQDGGSTEAFF. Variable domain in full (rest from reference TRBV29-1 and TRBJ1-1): SAVISQKPSRDICQRGTSLTIQCQVDSQVTMMFWYRQQPGQSLTLIATANQGSEATYESGFVIDKFPISRPNLTFSTLTVSNMSPEDSSIYLCSVQDGGSTEAFFGQGTRLTVV.

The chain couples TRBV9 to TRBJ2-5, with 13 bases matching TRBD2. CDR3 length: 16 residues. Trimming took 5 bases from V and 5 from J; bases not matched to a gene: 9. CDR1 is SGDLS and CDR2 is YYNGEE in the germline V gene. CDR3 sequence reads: CASSGTSGGVRETQYF. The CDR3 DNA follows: TGTGCCAGCAGTGGTACTAGCGGGGGGGTGAGGGAGACCCAGTACTTC.

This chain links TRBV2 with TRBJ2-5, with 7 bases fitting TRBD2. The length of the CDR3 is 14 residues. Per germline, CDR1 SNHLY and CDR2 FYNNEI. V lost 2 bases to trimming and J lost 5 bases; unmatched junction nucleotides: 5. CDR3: CASSERSGVETQYF. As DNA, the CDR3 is TGTGCCAGCAGTGAAAGAAGCGGGGTGGAGACCCAGTACTTC.

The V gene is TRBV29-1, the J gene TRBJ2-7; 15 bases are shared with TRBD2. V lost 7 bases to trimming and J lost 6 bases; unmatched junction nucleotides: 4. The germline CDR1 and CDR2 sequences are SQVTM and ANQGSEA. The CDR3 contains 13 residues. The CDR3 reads CSGTSGGAGEQYF. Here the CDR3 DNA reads TGCAGCGGGACTAGCGGGGGGGCCGGCGAGCAGTACTTC.

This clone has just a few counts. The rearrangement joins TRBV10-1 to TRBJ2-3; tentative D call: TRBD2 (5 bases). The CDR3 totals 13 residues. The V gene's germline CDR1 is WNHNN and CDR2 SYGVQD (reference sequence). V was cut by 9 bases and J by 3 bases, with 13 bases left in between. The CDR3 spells CASSGTLTDTQYF. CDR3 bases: TGCGCCAGTTCGGGAACTCTTACAGATACGCAGTATTTT.

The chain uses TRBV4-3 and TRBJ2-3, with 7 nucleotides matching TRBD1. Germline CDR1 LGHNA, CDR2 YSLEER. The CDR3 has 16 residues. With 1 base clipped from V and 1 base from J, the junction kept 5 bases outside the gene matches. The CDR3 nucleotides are TGCGCCAGCAGCCAAGCCCGACAGGGAGGCACAGATACGCAGTATTTT. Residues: CASSQARQGGTDTQYF.

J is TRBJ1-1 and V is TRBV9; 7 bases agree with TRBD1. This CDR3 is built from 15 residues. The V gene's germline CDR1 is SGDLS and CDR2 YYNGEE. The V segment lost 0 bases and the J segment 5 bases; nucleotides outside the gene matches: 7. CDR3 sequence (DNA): TGTGCCAGCAGCGTAGATGGAGGGGGCGCGACTGAAGCTTTCTTT. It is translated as CASSVDGGGATEAFF. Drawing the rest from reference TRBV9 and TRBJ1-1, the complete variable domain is DSGVTQTPKHLITATGQRVTLRCSPRSGDLSVYWYQQSLDQGLQFLIQYYNGEERAKGNILERFSAQQFPDLHSELNLSSLELGDSALYFCASSVDGGGATEAFFGQGTRLTVV.

In nucleotides, the CDR3 is TGTGCCAGCAGCCCACGGGCTGAGAATACCTACGAGCAGTACTTC. Its translation is CASSPRAENTYEQYF. The J gene is TRBJ2-7, the V gene TRBV7-4; D is unresolved. CDR3 size: 15 residues. The V gene's germline CDR1 is SGHVT and CDR2 SQSDAQ. The V end lost 5 bases, the J end lost 2 bases, and 16 bases lay between the germline ends.